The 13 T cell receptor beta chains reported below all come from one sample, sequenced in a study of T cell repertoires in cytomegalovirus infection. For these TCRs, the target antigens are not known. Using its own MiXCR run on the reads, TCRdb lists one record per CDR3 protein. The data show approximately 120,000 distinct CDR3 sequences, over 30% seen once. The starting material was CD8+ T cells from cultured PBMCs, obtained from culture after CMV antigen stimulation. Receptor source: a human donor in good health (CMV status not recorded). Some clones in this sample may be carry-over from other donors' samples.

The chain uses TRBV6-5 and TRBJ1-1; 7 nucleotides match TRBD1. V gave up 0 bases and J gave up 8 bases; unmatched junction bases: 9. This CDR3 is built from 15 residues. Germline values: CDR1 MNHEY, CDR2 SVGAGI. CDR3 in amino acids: CASSYSTAGGIEAFF. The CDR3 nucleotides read TGTGCCAGCAGTTACTCGACGGCAGGGGGGATAGAAGCTTTCTTT.

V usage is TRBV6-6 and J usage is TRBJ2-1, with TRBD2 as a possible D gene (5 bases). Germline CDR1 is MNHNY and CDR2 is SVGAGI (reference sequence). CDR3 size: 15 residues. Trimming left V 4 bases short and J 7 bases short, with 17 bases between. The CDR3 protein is CASSFVWVGGNEQFF. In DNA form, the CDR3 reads TGTGCCAGCAGTTTCGTCTGGGTAGGCGGGAATGAGCAGTTCTTC.

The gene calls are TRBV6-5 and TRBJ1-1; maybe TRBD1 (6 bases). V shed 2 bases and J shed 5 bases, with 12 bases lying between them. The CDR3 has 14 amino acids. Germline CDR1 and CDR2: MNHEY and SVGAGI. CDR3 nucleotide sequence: TGTGCCAGCAGTTACGGGGGGCGGTTTACTGAAGCTTTCTTT. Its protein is CASSYGGRFTEAFF.

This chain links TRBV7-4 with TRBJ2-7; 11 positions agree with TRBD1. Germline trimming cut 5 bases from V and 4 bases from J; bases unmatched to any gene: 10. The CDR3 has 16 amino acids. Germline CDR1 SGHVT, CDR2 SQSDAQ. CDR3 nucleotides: TGTGCCAGCAGCCCGGACAGGGGGCGCAGGAGTTACGAGCAGTACTTC. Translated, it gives CASSPDRGRRSYEQYF. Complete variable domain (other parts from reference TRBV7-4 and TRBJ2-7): GAGVSQSPRYKVAKRGRDVALRCDSISGHVTLYWYRQTLGQGSEVLTYSQSDAQRDKSGRPSGRFSAERPERSVSTLKIQRTEQGDSAVYLCASSPDRGRRSYEQYFGPGTRLTVT.

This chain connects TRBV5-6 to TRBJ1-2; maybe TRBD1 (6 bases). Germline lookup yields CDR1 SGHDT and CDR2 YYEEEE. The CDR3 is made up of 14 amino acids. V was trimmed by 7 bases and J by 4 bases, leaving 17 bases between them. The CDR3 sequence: CASDGTPPSYGYTF. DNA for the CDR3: TGTGCCAGCGATGGGACACCCCCGAGCTATGGCTACACCTTC.

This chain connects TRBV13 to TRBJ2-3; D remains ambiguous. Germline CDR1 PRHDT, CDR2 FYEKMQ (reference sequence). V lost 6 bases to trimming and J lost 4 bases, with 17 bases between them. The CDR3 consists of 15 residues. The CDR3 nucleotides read TGTGCCAGCAGTCCACTGTCCCGGATAGCAGATACGCAGTATTTT. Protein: CASSPLSRIADTQYF.

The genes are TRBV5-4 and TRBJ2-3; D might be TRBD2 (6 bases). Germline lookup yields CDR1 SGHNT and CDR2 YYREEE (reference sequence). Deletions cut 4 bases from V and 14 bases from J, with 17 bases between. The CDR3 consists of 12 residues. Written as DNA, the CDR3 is TGTGCCAGCAGCGCGGACTTGGGGGGACTGTATTTT. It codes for CASSADLGGLYF.

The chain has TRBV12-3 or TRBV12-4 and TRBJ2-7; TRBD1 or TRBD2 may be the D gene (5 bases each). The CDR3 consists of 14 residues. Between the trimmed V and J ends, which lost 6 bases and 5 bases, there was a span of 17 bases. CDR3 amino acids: CASRSGPEGNEQYF. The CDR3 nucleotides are TGTGCCAGCAGATCGGGACCTGAAGGCAACGAGCAGTACTTC.

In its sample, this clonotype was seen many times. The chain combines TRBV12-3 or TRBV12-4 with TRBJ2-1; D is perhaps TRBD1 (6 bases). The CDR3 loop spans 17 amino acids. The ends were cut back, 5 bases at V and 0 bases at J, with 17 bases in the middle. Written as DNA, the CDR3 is TGTGCCAGCAGTCGGGACACAGCATGGAGCTCCTACAATGAGCAGTTCTTC. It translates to CASSRDTAWSSYNEQFF.

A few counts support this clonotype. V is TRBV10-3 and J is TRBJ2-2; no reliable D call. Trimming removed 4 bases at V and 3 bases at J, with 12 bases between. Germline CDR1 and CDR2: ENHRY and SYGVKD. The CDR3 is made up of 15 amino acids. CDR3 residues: CAISGMLTDTGELFF. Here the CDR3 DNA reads TGTGCCATCAGTGGAATGTTAACGGACACCGGGGAGCTGTTTTTT.

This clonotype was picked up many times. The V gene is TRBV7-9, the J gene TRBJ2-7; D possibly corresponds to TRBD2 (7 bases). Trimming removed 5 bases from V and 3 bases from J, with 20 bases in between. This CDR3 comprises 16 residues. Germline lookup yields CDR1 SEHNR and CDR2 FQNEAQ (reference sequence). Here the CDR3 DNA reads TGTGCCAGCAGCGGAAGTGGGGGGGCGCGGGTCTACGAGCAGTACTTC. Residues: CASSGSGGARVYEQYF.

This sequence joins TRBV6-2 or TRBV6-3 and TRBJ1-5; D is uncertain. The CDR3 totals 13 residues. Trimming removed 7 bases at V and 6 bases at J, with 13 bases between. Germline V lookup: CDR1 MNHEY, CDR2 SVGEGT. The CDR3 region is CASTQLGVQPQHF. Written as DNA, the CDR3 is TGTGCCAGCACCCAACTCGGGGTTCAGCCCCAGCATTTT.

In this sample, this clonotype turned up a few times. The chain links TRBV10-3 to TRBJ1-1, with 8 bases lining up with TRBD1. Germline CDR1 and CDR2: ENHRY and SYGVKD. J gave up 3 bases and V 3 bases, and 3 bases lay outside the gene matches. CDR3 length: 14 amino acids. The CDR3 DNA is TGTGCCATCAGTGACTCGACAGGGGACACTGAAGCTTTCTTT. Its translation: CAISDSTGDTEAFF.